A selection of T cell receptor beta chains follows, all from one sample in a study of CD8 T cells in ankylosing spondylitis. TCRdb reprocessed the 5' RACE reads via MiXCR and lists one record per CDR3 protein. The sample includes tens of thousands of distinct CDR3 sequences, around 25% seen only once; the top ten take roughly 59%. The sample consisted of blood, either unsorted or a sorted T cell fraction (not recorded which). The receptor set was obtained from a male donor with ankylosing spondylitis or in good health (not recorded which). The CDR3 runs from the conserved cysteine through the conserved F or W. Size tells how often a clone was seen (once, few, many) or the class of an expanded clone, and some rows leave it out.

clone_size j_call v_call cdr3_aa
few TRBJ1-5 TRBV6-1 CASSGLIRTGRANQPQHF
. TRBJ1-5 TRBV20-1 CSADSGTGGGRYSNQPQHF
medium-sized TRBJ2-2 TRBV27 CASSLSGGAPGELFF
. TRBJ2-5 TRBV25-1 CASSSPRGLFLETQYF
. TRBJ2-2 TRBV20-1 CSARDRLAGVLGELFF
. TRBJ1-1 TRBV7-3 CASSIVGAGNTEAFF
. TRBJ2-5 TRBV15 CATSYNPTGGQETQYF
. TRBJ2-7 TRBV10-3 CAISGGDEQYF
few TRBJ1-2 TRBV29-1 CSVDDRGNYGYTF
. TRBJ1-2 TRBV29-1 CSVARVNGYTF
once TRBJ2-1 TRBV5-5 CASGPFGTSGPQFF
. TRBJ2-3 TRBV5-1 CASSLGEFSTDTQYF
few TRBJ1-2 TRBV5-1 CASSPGDTQGGYTF
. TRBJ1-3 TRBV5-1 CASSLDGGNRNTIYF
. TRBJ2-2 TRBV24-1 CATSDAGGPFTGELFF
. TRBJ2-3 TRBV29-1 CSVPRLAGGTDTQYF
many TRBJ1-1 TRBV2 CASSSRWDSQAFF
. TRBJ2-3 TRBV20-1 CSASKQGTQYF
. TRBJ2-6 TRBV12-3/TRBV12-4 CASSARLAGHSGANVLTF
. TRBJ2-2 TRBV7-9 CASSFSGAGVPVGELFF
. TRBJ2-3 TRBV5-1 CASSSDDASTDTQYF
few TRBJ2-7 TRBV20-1 CSAEKTGNDEQYF
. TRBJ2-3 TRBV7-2 CASSLGPPDTQYF